The clone carrying this TCR beta chain showed up many times. Its antigen is currently unknown. It was RNA transcripts that yielded the amplified TCR beta CDR3 regions. Initially, a first-round RT-PCR of the TCR CDR3 employed the HTBI primer set. TCRdb called the multiplex PCR reads again in MiXCR, with one record for every CDR3 protein. This sample carries a few hundred thousand distinct CDR3 sequences, around 15% of them seen once, and the ten largest clones take roughly a fifth. The study excluded patients with uncontrolled infection, other autoimmune disease, pregnancy or lactation. Fresh peripheral blood, 9.5 to 10 ml of it, supplied the PBMCs. This record comes from a study of T cells in Graves' hyperthyroidism and ophthalmopathy. Broader study findings: In blood, most of the thyroid clonotypes expanded above 0.001 were also present.

The TCR sequence derives from a woman aged 30 to 39 with Graves' ophthalmopathy. Material for sequencing was blood.

The CDR3 protein is CAWSALGTSLRDTQYF. DNA for the CDR3: TGTGCCTGGAGCGCCCTGGGGACTAGCCTCCGGGATACGCAGTATTTT. This chain uses TRBV30 with TRBJ2-3; 9 bases agree with TRBD2. This CDR3 is built from 16 residues. V dropped 3 bases and J dropped 6; count of bases not matched to a gene: 13. Germline V gene data show CDR1 as GTSNPN and CDR2 as SVGIG (reference sequence).